Listed below are T cell receptor beta chains from one sample, sequenced in a study of molecular identifiers for immune sequencing clone quantification. TCRdb analysed the PCR reads with MiXCR anew, one entry per CDR3 protein. The profile shows about 300,000 distinct CDR3 sequences, 20% to 25% of them singletons. The sequenced sample consisted of naive CD8+ T cells from blood, with Jurkat cell RNA spiked in. The origin of the receptors is a human donor in good health. Some libraries in this study had Jurkat cell RNA spiked in. Both conserved end residues are part of each CDR3.

J: TRBJ2-3
V: TRBV13
CDR3: CASSQGPTEYF

J: TRBJ2-7
V: TRBV19
CDR3: CASSTLANEQYF

J: TRBJ2-1
V: TRBV7-6
CDR3: CASSSILVSYNGQFF

J: TRBJ2-2
V: TRBV9
CDR3: CATGQAAGELFF

J: TRBJ1-1
V: TRBV27
CDR3: CASRTDAMNTEAFF

J: TRBJ2-1
V: TRBV30
CDR3: CAWSWSGESDEQFF

J: TRBJ1-2
V: TRBV4-2
CDR3: CASSQELGDHYGYTF

J: TRBJ1-5
V: TRBV18
CDR3: CASSPDRSNQPQHF

J: TRBJ2-1
V: TRBV19
CDR3: CASSVPGLAGVFYNEQFF

J: TRBJ2-3
V: TRBV7-7
CDR3: CASSLFAGGGPDTQYF

J: TRBJ1-5
V: TRBV7-9
CDR3: CASSQFAGPQHF

J: TRBJ2-4
V: TRBV20-1
CDR3: CSADRGNIQYF

J: TRBJ1-1
V: TRBV12-3/TRBV12-4
CDR3: CASSLKSRNTEAFF

J: TRBJ2-3
V: TRBV6-5
CDR3: CASSYVSGSTDTQYF

J: TRBJ2-7
V: TRBV14
CDR3: CASSQVLAGALTYEQYF

J: TRBJ2-7
V: TRBV7-2
CDR3: CASSPGQGPYEQYF

J: TRBJ1-3
V: TRBV19
CDR3: CASSDDGYSGNTIYF

J: TRBJ2-7
V: TRBV5-4
CDR3: CASSLMAGGYEQYF

J: TRBJ2-7
V: TRBV13
CDR3: CASSFRDRSYEQYF

J: TRBJ2-2
V: TRBV7-9
CDR3: CASSHPTGANTGELFF

J: TRBJ1-1
V: TRBV28
CDR3: CASSLGQTNTEAFF

J: TRBJ2-5
V: TRBV29-1
CDR3: CSVLPGLEGTQYF

J: TRBJ2-7
V: TRBV15
CDR3: CATSRLAGVDEQYF

J: TRBJ1-5
V: TRBV6-2/TRBV6-3
CDR3: CASSYVGYNQPQHF

J: TRBJ2-7
V: TRBV7-9
CDR3: CASSPGGLHEQYF

J: TRBJ2-3
V: TRBV6-5
CDR3: CASSYREADTQYF

J: TRBJ2-3
V: TRBV19
CDR3: CATTRTGGTDTQYF

J: TRBJ1-1
V: TRBV6-2/TRBV6-3
CDR3: CASSTLKRDRLNTEAFF

J: TRBJ2-7
V: TRBV27
CDR3: CASRQTGTSLYEQYF

J: TRBJ2-7
V: TRBV7-9
CDR3: CASSLSGDGTYEQYF

J: TRBJ2-6
V: TRBV10-3
CDR3: CAITKTVFLSGANVLTF

J: TRBJ1-1
V: TRBV12-5
CDR3: CASGSPTEAFF

J: TRBJ2-1
V: TRBV24-1
CDR3: CATSPGFFPYNEQFF

J: TRBJ2-7
V: TRBV4-3
CDR3: CASSQDTGTGRQEQYF

J: TRBJ2-7
V: TRBV6-1
CDR3: CASSDGTSFYEQYF

J: TRBJ2-7
V: TRBV2
CDR3: CASSEGVRVYEQYF

J: TRBJ2-7
V: TRBV27
CDR3: CASSLNHPGTEQYF

J: TRBJ2-3
V: TRBV6-5
CDR3: CASRTQGPRETSTGTQYF

J: TRBJ1-5
V: TRBV7-8
CDR3: CASSLAGGGLGNQPQHF

J: TRBJ2-2
V: TRBV4-1
CDR3: CASSQGSWNTGELFF

J: TRBJ2-2
V: TRBV19
CDR3: CASSLGTGGFTGELFF

J: TRBJ1-5
V: TRBV19
CDR3: CASSSGRYSDQPQHF

J: TRBJ2-3
V: TRBV13
CDR3: CASSDRSDTQYF

J: TRBJ2-2
V: TRBV29-1
CDR3: CSVEKAANGELFF

J: TRBJ1-5
V: TRBV7-9
CDR3: CASSLTREPQHF

J: TRBJ2-1
V: TRBV7-6
CDR3: CASSLVGDGEQFF

J: TRBJ1-1
V: TRBV27
CDR3: CASRGGIGTEAFF

J: TRBJ2-3
V: TRBV3-1
CDR3: CASSHKDTDTQYF

J: TRBJ2-2
V: TRBV6-5
CDR3: CASSEDRENTGELFF

J: TRBJ2-3
V: TRBV19
CDR3: CASNNNFSRGDTQYF

J: TRBJ1-2
V: TRBV2
CDR3: CASSPGTGVRIYGYTF

J: TRBJ1-1
V: TRBV6-5
CDR3: CASSYSRGGAEAFF

J: TRBJ2-1
V: TRBV27
CDR3: CAGSWASGMDEQFF

J: TRBJ2-1
V: TRBV12-3/TRBV12-4
CDR3: CASSSSRVYNEQFF

J: TRBJ2-7
V: TRBV6-2/TRBV6-3
CDR3: CASSYDGFGYEQYF

J: TRBJ1-5
V: TRBV16
CDR3: CASSQFRQPNQPQHF

J: TRBJ2-2
V: TRBV7-9
CDR3: CASTGPRGDTGELFF

J: TRBJ2-3
V: TRBV20-1
CDR3: CSARDVLRGGPEDTQYF

J: TRBJ2-5
V: TRBV28
CDR3: CASGKIGNQEAQYF

J: TRBJ2-5
V: TRBV27
CDR3: CASSLSTTQETQYF